Each of the 14 T cell receptor beta chains below was sequenced from the same sample in a study of beta chain features in type 1 diabetes. Study-wide results and limits: Shorter TCRB CDR3s, moderately but significantly so, were found in Type 1 diabetes patients in all four CD4+ subsets.

These TCRs are of unknown antigen specificity. cDNA synthesis used the whole RNA isolate, giving expressed TCRB sequences. The method was immunoSEQ multiplex PCR; TCRdb's version includes in-frame clones alone and lacks a portion of them. The profile shows nearly 700,000 clones, over 10% of them singletons. Source material: naive CD4+ T cells from blood. These receptor sequences come from a man younger than 30 with type 1 diabetes.

This clone was found a few times. V usage is TRBV7-9 and J usage is TRBJ1-1; D may be TRBD1 (5 bases). The CDR3 extends over 14 amino acids. Trimming cost V 5 bases and J 3 bases, with 13 bases left between them. Germline V gene data show CDR1 as SEHNR and CDR2 as FQNEAQ (reference sequence). The CDR3 DNA follows: TGTGCCAGCAGCCCCGGGGGGAGAGACACTGAAGCTTTCTTT. It is translated as CASSPGGRDTEAFF. Variable domain in full (rest from reference TRBV7-9 and TRBJ1-1): DTGVSQNPRHKITKRGQNVTFRCDPISEHNRLYWYRQTLGQGPEFLTYFQNEAQLEKSRLLSDRFSAERPKGSFSTLEIQRTEQGDSAMYLCASSPGGRDTEAFFGQGTRLTVV.

This clone has only a few counts. This sample includes further DNA sequences coding for the same CDR3. The V call is TRBV30, the J call TRBJ1-5; D perhaps matches TRBD1 (5 bases). In germline, CDR1 is GTSNPN, CDR2 SVGIG (reference sequence). V lost 0 bases and J lost 4, with 7 bases in between. This CDR3 has 13 amino acids. CDR3 sequence: CAWSVGGNQPQHF. For the CDR3, the DNA is TGTGCCTGGAGTGTTGGGGGGAATCAGCCCCAGCATTTT.

This clone was counted only a few times. Other DNA sequences within the sample encode an identical CDR3. The chain links TRBV5-1 to TRBJ1-1; no firm D call. V lost 1 base to trimming and J lost 1 base, with 5 bases between them. Germline CDR1 SGHRS, CDR2 YFSETQ. The CDR3 spans 13 residues. This CDR3 reads CASSLSSNTEAFF. The CDR3 DNA reads as TGCGCCAGCAGCTTGAGTTCGAACACTGAAGCTTTCTTT.

To note about this clone: The identical CDR3 is also encoded by other nucleotide sequences in the sample. The V gene is TRBV5-1, the J gene TRBJ1-1; no clear D gene. From germline, CDR1 is SGHRS and CDR2 YFSETQ. Trimming took 1 base from V and 5 from J, leaving 9 bases between them. The length of the CDR3 is 13 residues. The CDR3 loop reads CASSLPGGTEAFF. The CDR3 bases are TGCGCCAGCAGCTTGCCGGGTGGAACTGAAGCTTTCTTT.

This clone was seen a few times. The chain links TRBV11-2 to TRBJ1-2, with D maybe TRBD1 (6 bases). Germline V lookup: CDR1 SGHAT, CDR2 FQNNGV. The CDR3 is 14 residues long. The ends were cut back, 5 bases at V and 8 bases at J, with 18 bases in the middle. In nucleotides, the CDR3 is TGTGCCAGCAGCCCAACAGGGAAGGAGTGGGGCTACACCTTC. This gives the protein CASSPTGKEWGYTF.

The chain joins TRBV18 to TRBJ2-7, with D unclear. Germline V gene sequence: CDR1 KGHSH, CDR2 LQKENI. The V gene lost 3 bases and the J gene lost 7 bases, with 19 bases spanning the gap. This CDR3 has 15 amino acids. CDR3 DNA: TGTGCCAGCTCACCCCGGAGTCCCAACGGTGTAGAGCAGTACTTC. Protein sequence: CASSPRSPNGVEQYF.

With respect to this clone: A much larger clone differs by one base, so this may be a read error. The rearrangement links TRBV18 to TRBJ2-5; D ambiguous. Germline CDR1 and CDR2: KGHSH and LQKENI. Deletions cut 1 base from V and 7 bases from J, with 4 bases between. This CDR3 contains 11 residues. CDR3 sequence: CASSPRWTQYF. DNA of the CDR3: TGTGCCAGCTCACCACGGTGGACCCAGTACTTC.

This clone appeared a few times. The chain uses TRBV4-1 and TRBJ1-1, with 7 bases matching TRBD1. This CDR3 region has 17 residues. V shed 2 bases, J shed 0 bases, and the junction held 9 bases outside the gene matches. Germline assignment: CDR1 MGHRA and CDR2 YSYEKL. The CDR3 DNA sequence: TGCGCCAGCAGCCAATCCTGGCCCGGGACAGTGAACACTGAAGCTTTCTTT. Protein sequence: CASSQSWPGTVNTEAFF.

The chain employs TRBV28 and TRBJ1-6; D is unclear. Germline CDR1 and CDR2: MDHEN and SYDVKM. Trimming removed 5 bases at V and 7 bases at J, with 3 bases between. The CDR3 loop spans 11 amino acids. CDR3 loop: CASSRNSPLHF. The CDR3 coding sequence is TGTGCCAGCAGTAGAAATTCACCCCTCCACTTT. Full variable domain (rest looked up from reference TRBV28 and TRBJ1-6): DVKVTQSSRYLVKRTGEKVFLECVQDMDHENMFWYRQDPGLGLRLIYFSYDVKMKEKGDIPEGYSVSREKKERFSLILESASTNQTSMYLCASSRNSPLHFGNGTRLTVT.

This clone appeared a few times. The chain recombines TRBV29-1 with TRBJ1-2, with D possibly TRBD1 on 6 matching bases. Per germline, CDR1 SQVTM and CDR2 ANQGSEA. The CDR3 has 16 residues. This chain's CDR3 is CTADGDRTAIDYGYTF. CDR3 DNA: TGCACCGCTGATGGGGACCGGACAGCGATAGATTATGGCTACACCTTC.

This clone was picked up a small number of times. The chain employs TRBV5-6 and TRBJ1-2; 7 nucleotides match TRBD1. The CDR3 covers 15 residues. Germline V lookup: CDR1 SGHDT, CDR2 YYEEEE. J gave up 4 bases and V 4 bases, and 10 bases lay outside the gene matches. CDR3 DNA sequence: TGTGCCAGCAGCGTGAAACAGGGGTGGATCTATGGCTACACCTTC. Translating it yields CASSVKQGWIYGYTF.

The chain joins TRBV5-1 to TRBJ1-1; D unclear. This CDR3 contains 15 residues. The germline V gene has CDR1 SGHRS and CDR2 YFSETQ. V was trimmed by 4 bases and J by 0 bases, leaving 13 bases between them. CDR3 in amino acids: CASSPSGGLNTEAFF. Written as DNA, the CDR3 is TGCGCCAGCAGCCCTTCGGGAGGGCTGAACACTGAAGCTTTCTTT.

The rearrangement links TRBV5-6 to TRBJ2-7; either TRBD1 or TRBD2 may supply D (5 bases each). This CDR3 has 13 residues. Germline-derived CDR1 and CDR2 are SGHDT and YYEEEE. Trimming removed 4 bases from V and 3 bases from J, with 11 bases in between. The CDR3 here is CASSHGTDYEQYF. The CDR3 nucleotides read TGTGCCAGCAGCCACGGGACCGACTACGAGCAGTACTTC.

The sample holds a few counts of this clone. This same CDR3 is encoded by further DNA sequences in the sample. The CDR3 protein is CASSEARGYEQYF. CDR3 DNA sequence: TGTGCCAGCAGTGAAGCTCGGGGCTACGAGCAGTACTTC. The chain has TRBV6-1 and TRBJ2-7; TRBD2 is a possible D gene (5 bases). The CDR3 contains 13 residues. Looked up from germline, CDR1 is MNHNS and CDR2 is SASEGT. Trimming removed 0 bases from V and 3 bases from J, with 6 bases in between.